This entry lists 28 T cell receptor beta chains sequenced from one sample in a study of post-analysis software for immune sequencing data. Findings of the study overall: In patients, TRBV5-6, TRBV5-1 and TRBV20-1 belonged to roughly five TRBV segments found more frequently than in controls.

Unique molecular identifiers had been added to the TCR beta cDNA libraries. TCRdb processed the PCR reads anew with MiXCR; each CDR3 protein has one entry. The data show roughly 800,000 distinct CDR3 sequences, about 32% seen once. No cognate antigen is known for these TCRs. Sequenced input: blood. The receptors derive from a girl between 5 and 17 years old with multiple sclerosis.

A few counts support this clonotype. The CDR3 reads CASSVGHSTDTQYF. Here the CDR3 DNA reads TGTGCCAGTAGTGTGGGACACTCTACGGATACGCAGTATTTT. The chain couples TRBV19 to TRBJ2-3; weak D call: TRBD1 (6 bases). CDR3 size: 14 residues. Trimming stripped 5 bases from V and 6 bases from J, with 15 bases between. Per germline, CDR1 LNHDA and CDR2 SQIVND (reference sequence).

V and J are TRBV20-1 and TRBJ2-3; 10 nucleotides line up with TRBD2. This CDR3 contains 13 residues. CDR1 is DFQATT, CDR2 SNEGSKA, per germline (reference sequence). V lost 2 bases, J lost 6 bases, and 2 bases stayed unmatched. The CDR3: CSARTSGADTQYF. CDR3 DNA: TGCAGTGCTAGAACTAGCGGGGCGGATACGCAGTATTTT.

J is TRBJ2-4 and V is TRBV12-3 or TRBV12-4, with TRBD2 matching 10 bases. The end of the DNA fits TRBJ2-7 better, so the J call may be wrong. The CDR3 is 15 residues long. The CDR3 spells CASSWRRAGGGEQYF. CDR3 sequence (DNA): TGTGCCAGCAGTTGGCGTCGAGCGGGAGGGGGCGAGCAGTACTTC.

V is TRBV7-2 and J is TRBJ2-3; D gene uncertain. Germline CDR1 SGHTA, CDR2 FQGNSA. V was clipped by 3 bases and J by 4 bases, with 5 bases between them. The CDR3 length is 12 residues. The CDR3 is CASSLYSDTQYF. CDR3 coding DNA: TGTGCCAGCAGCTTGTACTCAGATACGCAGTATTTT.

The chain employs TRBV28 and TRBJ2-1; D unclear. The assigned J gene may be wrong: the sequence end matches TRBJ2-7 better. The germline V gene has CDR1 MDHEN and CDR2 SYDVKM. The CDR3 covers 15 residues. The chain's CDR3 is CASSFGPGLAYEQYF. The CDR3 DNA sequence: TGTGCCAGCAGTTTCGGTCCGGGCCTTGCCTACGAGCAGTACTTC.

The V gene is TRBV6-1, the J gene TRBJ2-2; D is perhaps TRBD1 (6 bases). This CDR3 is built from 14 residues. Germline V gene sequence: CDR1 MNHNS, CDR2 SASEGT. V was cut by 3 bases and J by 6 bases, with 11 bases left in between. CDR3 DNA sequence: TGTGCCAGCAGTGACCGTAGACAGGCCGGGGAGCTGTTTTTT. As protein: CASSDRRQAGELFF.

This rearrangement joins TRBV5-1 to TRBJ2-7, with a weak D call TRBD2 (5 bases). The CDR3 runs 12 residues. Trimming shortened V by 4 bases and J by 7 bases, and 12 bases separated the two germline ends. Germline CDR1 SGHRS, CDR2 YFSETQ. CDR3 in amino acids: CASSRPREEQYF. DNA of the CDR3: TGCGCCAGCAGCCGACCTCGGGAAGAGCAGTACTTC.

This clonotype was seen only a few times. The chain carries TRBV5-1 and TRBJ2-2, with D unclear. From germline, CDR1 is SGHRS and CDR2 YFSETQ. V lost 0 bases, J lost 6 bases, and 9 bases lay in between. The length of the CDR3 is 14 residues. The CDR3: CASSLDPDPGELFF. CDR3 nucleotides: TGCGCCAGCAGCTTGGATCCGGACCCCGGGGAGCTGTTTTTT.

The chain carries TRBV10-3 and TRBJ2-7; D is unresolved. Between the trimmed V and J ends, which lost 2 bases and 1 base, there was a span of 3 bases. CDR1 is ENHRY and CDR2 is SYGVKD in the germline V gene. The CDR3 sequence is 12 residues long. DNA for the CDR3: TGTGCCATCAGTGAGATGTCCTACGAGCAGTACTTC. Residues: CAISEMSYEQYF.

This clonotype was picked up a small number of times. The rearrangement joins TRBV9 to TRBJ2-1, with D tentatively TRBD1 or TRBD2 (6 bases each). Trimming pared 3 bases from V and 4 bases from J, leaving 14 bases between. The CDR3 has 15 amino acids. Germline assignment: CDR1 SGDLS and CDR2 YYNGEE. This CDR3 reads CASSAGASSYNEQFF. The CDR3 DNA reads TGTGCCAGCAGCGCGGGGGCTAGCTCTTACAATGAGCAGTTCTTC.

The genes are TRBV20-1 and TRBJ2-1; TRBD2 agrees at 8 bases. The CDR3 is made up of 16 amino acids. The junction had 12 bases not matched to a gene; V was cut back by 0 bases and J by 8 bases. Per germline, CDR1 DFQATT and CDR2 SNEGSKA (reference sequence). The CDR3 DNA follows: TGCAGTGCTAGAGATACCGGGGGACTAGGTGCGCATGAGCAGTTCTTC. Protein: CSARDTGGLGAHEQFF.

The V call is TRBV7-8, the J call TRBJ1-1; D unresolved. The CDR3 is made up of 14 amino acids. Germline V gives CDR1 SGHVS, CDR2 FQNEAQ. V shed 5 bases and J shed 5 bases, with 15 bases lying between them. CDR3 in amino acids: CASSAHSVGTEAFF. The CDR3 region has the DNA TGTGCCAGCAGCGCTCACTCGGTAGGAACTGAAGCTTTCTTT.

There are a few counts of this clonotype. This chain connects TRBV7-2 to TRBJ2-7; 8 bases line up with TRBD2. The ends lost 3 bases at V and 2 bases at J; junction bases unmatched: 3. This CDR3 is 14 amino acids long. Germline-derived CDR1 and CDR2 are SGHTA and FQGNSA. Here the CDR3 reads CASSLGLGPYEQYF. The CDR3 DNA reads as TGTGCCAGCAGCTTGGGACTAGGCCCCTACGAGCAGTACTTC.

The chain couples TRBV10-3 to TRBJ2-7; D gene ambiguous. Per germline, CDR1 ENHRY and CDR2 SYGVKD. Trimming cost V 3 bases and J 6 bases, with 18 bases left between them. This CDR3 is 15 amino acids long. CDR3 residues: CAISEEDGRQSEQYF. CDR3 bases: TGTGCCATCAGTGAAGAGGATGGTCGCCAGAGCGAGCAGTACTTC.

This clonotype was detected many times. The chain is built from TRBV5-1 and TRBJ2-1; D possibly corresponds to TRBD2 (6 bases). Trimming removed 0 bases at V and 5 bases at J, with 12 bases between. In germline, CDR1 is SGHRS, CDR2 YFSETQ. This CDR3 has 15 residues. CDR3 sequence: CASSLEWRAHNEQFF. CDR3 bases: TGCGCCAGCAGCTTGGAATGGAGGGCCCACAATGAGCAGTTCTTC. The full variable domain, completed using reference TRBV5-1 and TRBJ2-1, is KAGVTQTPRYLIKTRGQQVTLSCSPISGHRSVSWYQQTPGQGLQFLFEYFSETQRNKGNFPGRFSGRQFSNSRSEMNVSTLELGDSALYLCASSLEWRAHNEQFFGPGTRLTVL.

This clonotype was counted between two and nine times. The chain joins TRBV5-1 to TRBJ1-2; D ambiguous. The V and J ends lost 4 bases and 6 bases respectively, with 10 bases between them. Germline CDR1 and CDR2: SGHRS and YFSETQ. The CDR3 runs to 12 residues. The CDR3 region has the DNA TGCGCCAGCAGCCGGGAATGGGATGGCTACACCTTC. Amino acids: CASSREWDGYTF. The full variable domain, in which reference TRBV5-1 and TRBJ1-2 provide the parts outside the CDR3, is KAGVTQTPRYLIKTRGQQVTLSCSPISGHRSVSWYQQTPGQGLQFLFEYFSETQRNKGNFPGRFSGRQFSNSRSEMNVSTLELGDSALYLCASSREWDGYTFGSGTRLTVV.

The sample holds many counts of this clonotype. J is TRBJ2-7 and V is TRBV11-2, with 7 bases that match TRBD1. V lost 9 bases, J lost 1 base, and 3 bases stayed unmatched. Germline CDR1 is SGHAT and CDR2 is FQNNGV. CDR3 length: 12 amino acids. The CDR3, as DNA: TGTGCCAGTGGGACAGTTTCCTACGAGCAGTACTTC. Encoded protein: CASGTVSYEQYF. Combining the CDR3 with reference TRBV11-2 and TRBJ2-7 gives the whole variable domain EAGVAQSPRYKIIEKRQSVAFWCNPISGHATLYWYQQILGQGPKLLIQFQNNGVVDDSQLPKDRFSAERLKGVDSTLKIQPAKLEDSAVYLCASGTVSYEQYFGPGTRLTVT.

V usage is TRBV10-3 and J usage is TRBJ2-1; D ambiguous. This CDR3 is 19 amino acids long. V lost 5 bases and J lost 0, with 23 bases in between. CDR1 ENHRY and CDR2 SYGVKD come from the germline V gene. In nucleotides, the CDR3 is TGTGCCATCAGTCGACTTGATCCAACCCGACCAAGCTCCTACAATGAGCAGTTCTTC. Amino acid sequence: CAISRLDPTRPSSYNEQFF.

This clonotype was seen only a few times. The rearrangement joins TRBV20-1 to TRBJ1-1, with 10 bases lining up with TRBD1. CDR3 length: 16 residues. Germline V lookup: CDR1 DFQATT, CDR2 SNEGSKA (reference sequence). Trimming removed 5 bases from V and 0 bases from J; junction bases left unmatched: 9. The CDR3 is CSASGTGDMMNTEAFF. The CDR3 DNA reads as TGCAGTGCTTCCGGGACAGGGGACATGATGAACACTGAAGCTTTCTTT.

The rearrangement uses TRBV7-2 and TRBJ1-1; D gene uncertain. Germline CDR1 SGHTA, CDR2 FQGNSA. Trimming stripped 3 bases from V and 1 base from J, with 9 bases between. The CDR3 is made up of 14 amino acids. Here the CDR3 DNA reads TGTGCCAGCAGCTTCTATGCGTCGAACACTGAAGCTTTCTTT. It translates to CASSFYASNTEAFF. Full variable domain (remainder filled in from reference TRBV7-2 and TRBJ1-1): GAGVSQSPSNKVTEKGKDVELRCDPISGHTALYWYRQSLGQGLEFLIYFQGNSAPDKSGLPSDRFSAERTGGSVSTLTIQRTQQEDSAVYLCASSFYASNTEAFFGQGTRLTVV.

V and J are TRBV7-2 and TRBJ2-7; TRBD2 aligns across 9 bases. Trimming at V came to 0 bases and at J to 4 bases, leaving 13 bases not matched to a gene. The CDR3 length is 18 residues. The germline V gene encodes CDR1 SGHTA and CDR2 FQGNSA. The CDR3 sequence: CASSLALRGETSGYEQYF. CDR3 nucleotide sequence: TGTGCCAGCAGCTTAGCGCTTCGGGGGGAGACTAGCGGATACGAGCAGTACTTC.

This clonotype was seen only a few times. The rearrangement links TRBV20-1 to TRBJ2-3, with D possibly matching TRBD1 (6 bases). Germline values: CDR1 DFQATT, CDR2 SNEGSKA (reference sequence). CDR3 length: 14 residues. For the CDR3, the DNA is TGCAGCGCGGCGTCCGGTCGGACAGCAGATACGCAGTATTTT. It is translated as CSAASGRTADTQYF.

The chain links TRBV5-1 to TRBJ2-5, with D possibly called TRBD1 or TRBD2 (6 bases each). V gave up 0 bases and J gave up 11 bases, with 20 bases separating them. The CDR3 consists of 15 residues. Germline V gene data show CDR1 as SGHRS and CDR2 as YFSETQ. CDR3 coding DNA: TGCGCCAGCAGCTTGGACAGGGACTCCTACAATGAGCAGTACTTC. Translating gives CASSLDRDSYNEQYF.

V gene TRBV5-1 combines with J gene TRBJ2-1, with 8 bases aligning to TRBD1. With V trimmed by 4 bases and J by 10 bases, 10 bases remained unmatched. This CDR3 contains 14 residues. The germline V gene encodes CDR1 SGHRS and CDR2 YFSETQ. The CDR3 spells CASSPGQEAGEQFF. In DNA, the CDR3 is TGCGCCAGCAGCCCGGGACAGGAGGCCGGAGAGCAGTTCTTC.

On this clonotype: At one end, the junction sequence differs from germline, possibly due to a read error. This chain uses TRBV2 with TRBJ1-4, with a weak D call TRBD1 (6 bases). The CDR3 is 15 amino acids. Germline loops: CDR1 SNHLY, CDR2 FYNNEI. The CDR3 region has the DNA TGTGCCAGCCGTGACCCAGGGGCAACTAATGAAAAACTGTTTTTT. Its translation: CASRDPGATNEKLFF.

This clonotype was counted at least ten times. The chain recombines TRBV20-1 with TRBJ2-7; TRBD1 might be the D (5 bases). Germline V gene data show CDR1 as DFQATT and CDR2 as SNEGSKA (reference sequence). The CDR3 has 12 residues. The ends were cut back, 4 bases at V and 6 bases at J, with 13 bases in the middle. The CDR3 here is CSAIFSQGEQYF. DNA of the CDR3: TGCAGTGCTATATTCTCGCAGGGCGAGCAGTACTTC.

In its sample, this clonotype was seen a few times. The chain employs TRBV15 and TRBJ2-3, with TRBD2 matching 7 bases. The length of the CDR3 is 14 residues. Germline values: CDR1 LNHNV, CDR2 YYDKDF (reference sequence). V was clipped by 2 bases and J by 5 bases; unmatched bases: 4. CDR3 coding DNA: TGTGCCACCAGCAGACGTTGGGAGGGAGATACGCAGTATTTT. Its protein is CATSRRWEGDTQYF.

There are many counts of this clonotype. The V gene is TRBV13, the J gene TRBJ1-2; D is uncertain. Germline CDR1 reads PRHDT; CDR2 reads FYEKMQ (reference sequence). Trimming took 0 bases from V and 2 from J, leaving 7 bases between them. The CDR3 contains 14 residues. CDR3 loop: CASSLGTQNYGYTF. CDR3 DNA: TGTGCCAGCAGCTTAGGCACACAAAACTATGGCTACACCTTC. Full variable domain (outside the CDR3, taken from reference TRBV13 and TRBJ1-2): AAGVIQSPRHLIKEKRETATLKCYPIPRHDTVYWYQQGPGQDPQFLISFYEKMQSDKGSIPDRFSAQQFSDYHSELNMSSLELGDSALYFCASSLGTQNYGYTFGSGTRLTVV.